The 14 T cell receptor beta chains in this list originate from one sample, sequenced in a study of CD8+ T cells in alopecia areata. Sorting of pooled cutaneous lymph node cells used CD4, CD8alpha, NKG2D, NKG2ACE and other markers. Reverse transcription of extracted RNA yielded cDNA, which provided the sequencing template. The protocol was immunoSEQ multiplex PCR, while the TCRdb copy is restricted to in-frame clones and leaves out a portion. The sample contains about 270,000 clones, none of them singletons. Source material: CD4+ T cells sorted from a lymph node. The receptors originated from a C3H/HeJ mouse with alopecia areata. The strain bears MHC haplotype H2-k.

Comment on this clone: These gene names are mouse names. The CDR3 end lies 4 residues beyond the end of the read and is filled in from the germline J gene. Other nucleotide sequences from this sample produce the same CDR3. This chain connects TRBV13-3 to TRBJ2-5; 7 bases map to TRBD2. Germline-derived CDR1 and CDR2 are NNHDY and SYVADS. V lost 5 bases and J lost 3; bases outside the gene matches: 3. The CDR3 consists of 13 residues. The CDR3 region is CASRRTGQDTQYF. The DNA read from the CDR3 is TGTGCCAGCAGGAGGACTGGTCAAGAC.

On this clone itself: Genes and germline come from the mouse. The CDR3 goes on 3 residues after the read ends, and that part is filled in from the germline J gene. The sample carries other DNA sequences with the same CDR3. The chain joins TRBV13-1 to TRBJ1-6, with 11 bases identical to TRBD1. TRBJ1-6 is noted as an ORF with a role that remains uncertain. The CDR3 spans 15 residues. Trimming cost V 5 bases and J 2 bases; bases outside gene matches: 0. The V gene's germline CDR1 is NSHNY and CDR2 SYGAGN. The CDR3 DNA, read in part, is TGTGCCAGCAGGGGACAGGGGGCCTATAATTCGCCC. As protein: CASRGQGAYNSP. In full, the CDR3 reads CASRGQGAYNSPLYF.

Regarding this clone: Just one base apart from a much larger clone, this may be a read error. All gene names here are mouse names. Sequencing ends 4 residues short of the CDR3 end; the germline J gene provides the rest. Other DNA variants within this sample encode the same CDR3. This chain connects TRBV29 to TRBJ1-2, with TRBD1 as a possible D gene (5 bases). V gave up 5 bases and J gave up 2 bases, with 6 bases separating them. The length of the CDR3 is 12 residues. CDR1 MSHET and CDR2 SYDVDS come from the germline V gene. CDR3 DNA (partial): TGTGCTAGCAGTCGACAGAACTCC. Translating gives CASSRQNS. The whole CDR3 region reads CASSRQNSDYTF.

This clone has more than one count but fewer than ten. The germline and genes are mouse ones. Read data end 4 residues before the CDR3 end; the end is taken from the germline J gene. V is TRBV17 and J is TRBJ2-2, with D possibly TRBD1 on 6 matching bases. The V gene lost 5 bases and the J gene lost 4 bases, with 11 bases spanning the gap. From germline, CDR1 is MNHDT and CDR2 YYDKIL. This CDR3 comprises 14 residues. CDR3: CASSEQGGTGQLYF. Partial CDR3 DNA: TGTGCTAGCAGTGAACAGGGAGGCACCGGG.

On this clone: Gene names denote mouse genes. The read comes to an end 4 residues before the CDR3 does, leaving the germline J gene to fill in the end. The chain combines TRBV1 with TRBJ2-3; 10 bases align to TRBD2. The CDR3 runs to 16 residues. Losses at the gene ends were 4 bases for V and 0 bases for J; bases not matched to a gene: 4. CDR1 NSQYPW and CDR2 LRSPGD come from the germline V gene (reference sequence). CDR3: CTCSGWGGSSAETLYF. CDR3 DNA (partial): TGCACCTGCAGTGGCTGGGGGGGCTCTAGTGCAGAA.

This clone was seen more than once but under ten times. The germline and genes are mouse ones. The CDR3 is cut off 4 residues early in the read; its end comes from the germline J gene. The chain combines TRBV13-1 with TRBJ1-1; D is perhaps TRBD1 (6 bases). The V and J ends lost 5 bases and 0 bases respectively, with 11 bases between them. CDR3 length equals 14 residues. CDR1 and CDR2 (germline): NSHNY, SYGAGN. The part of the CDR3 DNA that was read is TGTGCCAGCAGCCTGGACAGTGCAAACACA. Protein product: CASSLDSANT. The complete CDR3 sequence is CASSLDSANTEVFF.

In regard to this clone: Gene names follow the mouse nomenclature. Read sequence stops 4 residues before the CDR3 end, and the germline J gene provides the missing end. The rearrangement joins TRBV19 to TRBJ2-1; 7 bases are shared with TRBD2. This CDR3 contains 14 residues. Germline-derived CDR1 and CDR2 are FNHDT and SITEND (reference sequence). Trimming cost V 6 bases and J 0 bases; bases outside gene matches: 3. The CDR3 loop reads CASITGANYAEQFF. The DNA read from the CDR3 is TGTGCCAGCATCACTGGGGCTAACTATGCT.

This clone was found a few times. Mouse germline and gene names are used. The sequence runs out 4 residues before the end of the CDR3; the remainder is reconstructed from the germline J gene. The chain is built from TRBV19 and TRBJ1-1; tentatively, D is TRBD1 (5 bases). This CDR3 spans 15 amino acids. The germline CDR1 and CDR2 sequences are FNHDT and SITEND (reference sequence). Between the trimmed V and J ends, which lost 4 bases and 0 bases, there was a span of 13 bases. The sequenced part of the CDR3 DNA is TGTGCCAGCAGTCGAAACAGGTTTGCAAACACA. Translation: CASSRNRFANT. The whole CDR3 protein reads CASSRNRFANTEVFF.

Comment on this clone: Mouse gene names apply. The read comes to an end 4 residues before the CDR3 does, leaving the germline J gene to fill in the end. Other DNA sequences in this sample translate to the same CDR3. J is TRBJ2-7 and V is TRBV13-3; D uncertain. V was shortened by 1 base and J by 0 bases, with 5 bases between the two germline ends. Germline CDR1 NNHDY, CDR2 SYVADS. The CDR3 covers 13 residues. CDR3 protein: CASSDHNSYEQYF. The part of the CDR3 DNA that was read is TGTGCCAGCAGTGATCACAACTCCTAT.

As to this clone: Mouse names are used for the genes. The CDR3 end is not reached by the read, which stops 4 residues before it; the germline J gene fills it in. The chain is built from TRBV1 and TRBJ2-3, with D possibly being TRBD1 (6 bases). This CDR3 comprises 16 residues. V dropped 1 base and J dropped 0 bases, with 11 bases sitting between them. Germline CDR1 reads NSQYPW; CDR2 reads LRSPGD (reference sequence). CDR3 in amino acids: CTCSAGTVTSAETLYF. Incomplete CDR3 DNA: TGCACCTGCAGTGCAGGGACAGTTACTAGTGCAGAA. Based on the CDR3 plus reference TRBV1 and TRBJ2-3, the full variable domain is VTLLEQNPRWRLVPRGQAVNLRCILKNSQYPWMSWYQQDLQKQLQWLFTLRSPGDKEVKSLPGADYLATRVTDTELRLQVANMSQGRTLYCTCSAGTVTSAETLYFGSGTRLTVL.

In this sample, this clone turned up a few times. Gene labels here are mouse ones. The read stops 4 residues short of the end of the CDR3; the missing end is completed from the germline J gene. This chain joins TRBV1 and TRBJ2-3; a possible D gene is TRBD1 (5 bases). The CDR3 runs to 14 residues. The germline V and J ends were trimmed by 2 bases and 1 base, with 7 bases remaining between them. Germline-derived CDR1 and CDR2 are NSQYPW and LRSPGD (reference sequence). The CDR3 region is CTCSAPGRAETLYF. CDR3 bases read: TGCACCTGCAGTGCACCAGGGCGTGCAGAA.

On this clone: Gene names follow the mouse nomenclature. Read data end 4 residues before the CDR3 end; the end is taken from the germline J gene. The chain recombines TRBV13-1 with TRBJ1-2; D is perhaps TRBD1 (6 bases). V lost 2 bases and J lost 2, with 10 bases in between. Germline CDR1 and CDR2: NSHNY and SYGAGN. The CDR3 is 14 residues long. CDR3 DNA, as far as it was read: TGTGCCAGCAGTGAACACAGGGAGAACTCC. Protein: CASSEHRENS. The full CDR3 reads CASSEHRENSDYTF.

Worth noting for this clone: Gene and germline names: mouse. The CDR3 sequence: CASSHHWGGGAETLYF. The CDR3 bases that were read are TGTGCCAGCAGCCACCACTGGGGGGGAGGGGCAGAA. This rearrangement joins TRBV5 to TRBJ2-3; 10 bases match TRBD2. Sequencing ends 4 residues short of the CDR3 end; the germline J gene provides the rest. Germline CDR1 LGHNA, CDR2 YNLKQL (reference sequence). The CDR3 extends over 16 amino acids. V dropped 3 bases and J dropped 3; count of bases not matched to a gene: 6.

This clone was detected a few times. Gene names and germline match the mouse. The covered CDR3 bases are TGTGCCAGCAGTGACCGGCTGGGGGGCATTAGTGCAGAA. As protein: CASSDRLGGISAE. The full CDR3 reads CASSDRLGGISAETLYF. The rearrangement links TRBV13-1 to TRBJ2-3, with 8 bases lining up with TRBD2. Read sequence stops 4 residues before the CDR3 end, and the germline J gene provides the missing end. The length of the CDR3 is 17 residues. Germline V gene data show CDR1 as NSHNY and CDR2 as SYGAGN. V lost 2 bases and J lost 0; bases outside the gene matches: 8.